This T cell receptor beta chain emerged from a study of blood T cell repertoires in COVID-19. Study in general: COVID-19 samples, acute and convalescent, were from the United States, Italy and Spain.

How the authors handled the data: Reference gene primer amplification in the assay estimated nucleated cell counts. Assay: immunoSEQ multiplex PCR; the TCRdb copy retains only in-frame clones and omits some. V and J calls and clone size are given by that table; D and trimming were obtained from the DNA. The sample contains about 130,000 clones, around four fifths of which appear only once. The origin of this receptor is a human donor in a cohort sampled during active COVID-19. Sequencing was performed on peripheral blood.

The CDR3 region is CASSLNRVDTIYF. Written as DNA, the CDR3 is TGTGCCAGCAGTCTGAACAGGGTTGACACCATATATTTT. V gene TRBV12-3 or TRBV12-4 combines with J gene TRBJ1-3, with TRBD1 as a possible D gene (6 bases). The germline V and J ends were trimmed by 5 bases and 8 bases, with 13 bases remaining between them. The CDR3 contains 13 residues.